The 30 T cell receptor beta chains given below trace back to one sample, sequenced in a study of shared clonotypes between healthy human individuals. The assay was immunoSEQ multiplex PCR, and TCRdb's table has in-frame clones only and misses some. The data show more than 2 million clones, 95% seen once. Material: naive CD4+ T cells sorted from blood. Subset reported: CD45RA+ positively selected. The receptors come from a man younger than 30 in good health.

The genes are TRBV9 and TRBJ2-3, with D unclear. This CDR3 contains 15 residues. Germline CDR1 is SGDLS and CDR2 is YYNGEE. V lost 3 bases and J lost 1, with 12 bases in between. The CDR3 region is CASSAFIRGTDTQYF. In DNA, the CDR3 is TGTGCCAGCAGCGCGTTTATAAGGGGCACAGATACGCAGTATTTT.

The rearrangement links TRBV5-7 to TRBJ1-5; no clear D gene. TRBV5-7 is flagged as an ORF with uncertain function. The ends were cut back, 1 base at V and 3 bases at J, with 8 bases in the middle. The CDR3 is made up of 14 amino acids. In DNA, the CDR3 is TGTGCCAGCAGCTTGAACAGAACCAATCAGCCCCAGCATTTT. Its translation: CASSLNRTNQPQHF.

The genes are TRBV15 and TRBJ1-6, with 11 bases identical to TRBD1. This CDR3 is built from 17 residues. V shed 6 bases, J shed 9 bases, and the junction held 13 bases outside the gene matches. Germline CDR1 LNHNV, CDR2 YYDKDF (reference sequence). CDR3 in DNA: TGTGCCACCAGACCACCCAAGGGGACAGGGGGTATTTCACCCCTCCACTTT. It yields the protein CATRPPKGTGGISPLHF.

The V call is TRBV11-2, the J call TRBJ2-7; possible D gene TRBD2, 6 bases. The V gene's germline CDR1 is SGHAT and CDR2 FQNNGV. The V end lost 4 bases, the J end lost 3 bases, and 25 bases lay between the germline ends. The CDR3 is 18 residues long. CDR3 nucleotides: TGTGCCAGCAGCTCGTTAGGAGGGGACGGAGGAGCCTTCTACGAGCAGTACTTC. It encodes CASSSLGGDGGAFYEQYF.

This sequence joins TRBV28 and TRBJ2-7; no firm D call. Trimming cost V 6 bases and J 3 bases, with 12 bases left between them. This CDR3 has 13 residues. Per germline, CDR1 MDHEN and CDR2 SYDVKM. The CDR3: CASSPPDRYEQYF. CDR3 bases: TGTGCCAGCAGCCCCCCCGACCGCTACGAGCAGTACTTC.

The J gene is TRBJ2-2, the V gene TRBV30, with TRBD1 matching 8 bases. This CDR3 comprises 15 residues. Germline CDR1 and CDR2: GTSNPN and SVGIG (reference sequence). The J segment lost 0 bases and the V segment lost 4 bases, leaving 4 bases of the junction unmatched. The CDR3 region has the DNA TGTGCCTGGAAATACAGGGGGGCGAACACCGGGGAGCTGTTTTTT. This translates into CAWKYRGANTGELFF. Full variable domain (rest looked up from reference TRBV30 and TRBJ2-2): SQTIHQWPATLVQPVGSPLSLECTVEGTSNPNLYWYRQAAGRGLQLLFYSVGIGQISSEVPQNLSASRPQDRQFILSSKKLLLSDSGFYLCAWKYRGANTGELFFGEGSRLTVL.

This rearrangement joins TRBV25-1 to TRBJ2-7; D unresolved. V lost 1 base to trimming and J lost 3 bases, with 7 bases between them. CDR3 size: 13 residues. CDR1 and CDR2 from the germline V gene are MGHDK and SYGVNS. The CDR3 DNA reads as TGTGCCAGCAGTGAATCTATGGACTACGAGCAGTACTTC. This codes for CASSESMDYEQYF.

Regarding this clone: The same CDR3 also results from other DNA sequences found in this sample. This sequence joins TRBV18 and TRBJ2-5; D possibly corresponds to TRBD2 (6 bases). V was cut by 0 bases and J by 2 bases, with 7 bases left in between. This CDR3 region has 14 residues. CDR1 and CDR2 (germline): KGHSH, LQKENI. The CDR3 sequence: CASSPPGLQETQYF. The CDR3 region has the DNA TGTGCCAGCTCACCACCGGGACTGCAAGAGACCCAGTACTTC.

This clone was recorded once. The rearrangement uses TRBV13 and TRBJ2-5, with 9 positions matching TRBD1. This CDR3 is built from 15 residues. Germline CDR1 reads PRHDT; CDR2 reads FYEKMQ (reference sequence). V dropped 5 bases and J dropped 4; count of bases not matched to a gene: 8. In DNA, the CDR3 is TGTGCCAGCAGCAACCTACAGGGGGCGGGAGAGACCCAGTACTTC. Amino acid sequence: CASSNLQGAGETQYF.

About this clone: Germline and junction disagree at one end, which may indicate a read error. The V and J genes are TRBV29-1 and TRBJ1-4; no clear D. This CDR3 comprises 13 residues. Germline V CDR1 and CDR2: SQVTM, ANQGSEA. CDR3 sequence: CSVQDGGNEKLFF. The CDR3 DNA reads TGCAGCGTTCAAGACGGAGGTAATGAAAAACTGTTTTTT.

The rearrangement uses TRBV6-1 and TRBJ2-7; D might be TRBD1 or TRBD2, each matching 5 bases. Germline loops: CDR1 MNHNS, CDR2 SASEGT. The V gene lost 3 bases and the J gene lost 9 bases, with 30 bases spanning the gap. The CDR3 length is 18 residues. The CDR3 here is CASSDISLSGTDTVGQYF. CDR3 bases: TGTGCCAGCAGTGATATCTCGCTGTCTGGGACCGACACTGTGGGGCAGTACTTC.

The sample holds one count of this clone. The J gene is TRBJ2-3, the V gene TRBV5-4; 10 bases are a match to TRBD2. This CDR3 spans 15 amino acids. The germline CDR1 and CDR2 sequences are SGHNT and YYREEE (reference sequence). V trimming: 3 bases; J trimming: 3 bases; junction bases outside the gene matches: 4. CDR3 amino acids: CASSSSGGTTDTQYF. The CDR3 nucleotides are TGTGCCAGCAGCTCTAGCGGGGGCACGACAGATACGCAGTATTTT. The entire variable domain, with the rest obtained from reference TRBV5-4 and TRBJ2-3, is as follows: ETGVTQSPTHLIKTRGQQVTLRCSSQSGHNTVSWYQQALGQGPQFIFQYYREEENGRGNFPPRFSGLQFPNYSSELNVNALELDDSALYLCASSSSGGTTDTQYFGPGTRLTVL.

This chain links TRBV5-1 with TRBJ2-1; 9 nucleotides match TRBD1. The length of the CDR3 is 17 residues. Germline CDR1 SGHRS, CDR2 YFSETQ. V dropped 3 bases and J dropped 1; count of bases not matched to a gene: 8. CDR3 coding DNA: TGCGCCAGCAGCTACGGGACAGGGACCTATTCCTACAATGAGCAGTTCTTC. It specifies CASSYGTGTYSYNEQFF.

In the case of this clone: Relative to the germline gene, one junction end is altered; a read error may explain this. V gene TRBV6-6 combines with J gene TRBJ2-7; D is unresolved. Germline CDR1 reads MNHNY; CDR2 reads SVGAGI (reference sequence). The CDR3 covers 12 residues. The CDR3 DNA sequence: TGTGCCAGCAGTTCTACTCAGGACCTGCACCGTTTC. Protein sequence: CASSSTQDLHRF.

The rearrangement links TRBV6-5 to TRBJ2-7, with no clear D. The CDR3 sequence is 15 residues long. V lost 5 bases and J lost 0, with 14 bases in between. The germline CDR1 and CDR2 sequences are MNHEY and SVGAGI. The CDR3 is CASSPLRVSSYEQYF. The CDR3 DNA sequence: TGTGCCAGCAGTCCCCTCCGCGTTAGCTCCTACGAGCAGTACTTC.

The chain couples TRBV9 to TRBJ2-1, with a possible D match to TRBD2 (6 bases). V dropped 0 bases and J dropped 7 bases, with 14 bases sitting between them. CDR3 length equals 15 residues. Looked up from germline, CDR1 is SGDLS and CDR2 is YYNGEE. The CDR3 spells CASSVVQAGLNEQFF. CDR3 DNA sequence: TGTGCCAGCAGCGTAGTGCAAGCGGGTCTAAATGAGCAGTTCTTC.

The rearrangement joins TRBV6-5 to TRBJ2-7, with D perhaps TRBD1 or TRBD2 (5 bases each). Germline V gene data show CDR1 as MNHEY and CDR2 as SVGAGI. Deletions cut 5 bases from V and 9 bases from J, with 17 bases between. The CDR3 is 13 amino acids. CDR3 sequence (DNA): TGTGCCAGCAGTGACTTACCGGGGACGTGGCAGTACTTC. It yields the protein CASSDLPGTWQYF.

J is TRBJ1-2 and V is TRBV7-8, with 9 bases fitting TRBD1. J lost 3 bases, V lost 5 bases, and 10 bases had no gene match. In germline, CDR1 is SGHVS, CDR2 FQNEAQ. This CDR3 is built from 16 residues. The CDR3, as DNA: TGTGCCAGCAGCCCCACCGGGACAGGGATCGACTATGGCTACACCTTC. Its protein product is CASSPTGTGIDYGYTF.

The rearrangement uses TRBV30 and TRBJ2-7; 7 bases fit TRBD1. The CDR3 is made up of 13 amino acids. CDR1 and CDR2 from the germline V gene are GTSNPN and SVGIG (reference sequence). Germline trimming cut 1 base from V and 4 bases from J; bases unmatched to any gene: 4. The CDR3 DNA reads TGTGCCTGGAGTGCCGGGACAGCGTACGAGCAGTACTTC. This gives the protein CAWSAGTAYEQYF.

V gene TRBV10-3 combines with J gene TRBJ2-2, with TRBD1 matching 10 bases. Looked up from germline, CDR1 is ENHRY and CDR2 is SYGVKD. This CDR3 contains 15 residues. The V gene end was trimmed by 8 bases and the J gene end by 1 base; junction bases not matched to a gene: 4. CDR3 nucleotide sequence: TGTGCCATCGGGGACAGGGGTCGGAACACCGGGGAGCTGTTTTTT. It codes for CAIGDRGRNTGELFF.

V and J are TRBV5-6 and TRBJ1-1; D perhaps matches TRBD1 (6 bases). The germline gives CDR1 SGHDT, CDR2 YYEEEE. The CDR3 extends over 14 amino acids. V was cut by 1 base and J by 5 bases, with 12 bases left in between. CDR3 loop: CASSLQGSGTEAFF. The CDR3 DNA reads TGTGCCAGCAGCTTGCAGGGGTCAGGAACTGAAGCTTTCTTT. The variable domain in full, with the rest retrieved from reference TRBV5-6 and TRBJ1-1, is DAGVTQSPTHLIKTRGQQVTLRCSPKSGHDTVSWYQQALGQGPQFIFQYYEEEERQRGNFPDRFSGHQFPNYSSELNVNALLLGDSALYLCASSLQGSGTEAFFGQGTRLTVV.

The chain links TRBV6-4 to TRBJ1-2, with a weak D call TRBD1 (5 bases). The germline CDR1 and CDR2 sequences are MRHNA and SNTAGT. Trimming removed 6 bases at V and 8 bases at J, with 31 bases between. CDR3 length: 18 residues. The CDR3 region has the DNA TGTGCCAGCAGCTTCGATGCTTTCTCGACCGGGGGTATGAGGGGCTACACCTTC. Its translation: CASSFDAFSTGGMRGYTF.

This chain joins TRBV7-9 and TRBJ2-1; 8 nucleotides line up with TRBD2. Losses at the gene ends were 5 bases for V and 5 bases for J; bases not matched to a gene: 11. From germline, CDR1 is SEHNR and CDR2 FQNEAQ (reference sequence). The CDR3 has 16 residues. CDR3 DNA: TGTGCCAGCAGCCTCGGAGCAGCGGGAGTAGACAATGAGCAGTTCTTC. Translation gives CASSLGAAGVDNEQFF. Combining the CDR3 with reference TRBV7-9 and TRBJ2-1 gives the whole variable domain DTGVSQNPRHKITKRGQNVTFRCDPISEHNRLYWYRQTLGQGPEFLTYFQNEAQLEKSRLLSDRFSAERPKGSFSTLEIQRTEQGDSAMYLCASSLGAAGVDNEQFFGPGTRLTVL.

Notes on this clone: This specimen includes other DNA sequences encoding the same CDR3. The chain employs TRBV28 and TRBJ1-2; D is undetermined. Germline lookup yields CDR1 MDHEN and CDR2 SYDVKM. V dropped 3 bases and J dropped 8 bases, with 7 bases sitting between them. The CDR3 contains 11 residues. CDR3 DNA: TGTGCCAGCAGTTTTGGTGTAGGCTACACCTTC. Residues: CASSFGVGYTF.

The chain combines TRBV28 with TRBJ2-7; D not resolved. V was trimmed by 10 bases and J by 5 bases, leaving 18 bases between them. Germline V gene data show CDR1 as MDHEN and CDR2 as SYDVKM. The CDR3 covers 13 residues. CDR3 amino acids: CAISARAPNEQYF. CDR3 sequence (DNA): TGTGCCATCTCCGCCCGGGCACCAAACGAGCAGTACTTC.

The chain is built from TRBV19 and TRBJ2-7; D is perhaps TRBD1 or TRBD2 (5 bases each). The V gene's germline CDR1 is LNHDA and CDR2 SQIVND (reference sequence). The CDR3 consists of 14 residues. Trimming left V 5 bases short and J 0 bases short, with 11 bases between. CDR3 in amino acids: CASSWGRSSYEQYF. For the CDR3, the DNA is TGTGCCAGTAGTTGGGGACGGAGCTCCTACGAGCAGTACTTC.

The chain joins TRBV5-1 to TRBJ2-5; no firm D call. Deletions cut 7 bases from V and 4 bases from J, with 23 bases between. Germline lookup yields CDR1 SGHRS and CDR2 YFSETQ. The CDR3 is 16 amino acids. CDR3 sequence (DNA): TGCGCCAGCTCCCCTGCCCTCGGCAATATTCCAGAGACCCAGTACTTC. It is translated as CASSPALGNIPETQYF.

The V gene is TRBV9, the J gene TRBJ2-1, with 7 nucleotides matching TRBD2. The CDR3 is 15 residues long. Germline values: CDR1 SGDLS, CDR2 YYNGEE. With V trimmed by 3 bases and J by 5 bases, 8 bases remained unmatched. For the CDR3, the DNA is TGTGCCAGCAGCGCCCGGGGGGACCCCCACAATGAGCAGTTCTTC. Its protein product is CASSARGDPHNEQFF.

The CDR3 here is CASTLAGPGELFF. CDR3 nucleotides: TGTGCCAGCACACTAGCGGGGCCCGGGGAGCTGTTTTTT. This chain connects TRBV2 to TRBJ2-2, with 10 nucleotides matching TRBD2. This CDR3 is built from 13 residues. CDR1 and CDR2 from the germline V gene are SNHLY and FYNNEI. V lost 7 bases and J lost 6; bases outside the gene matches: 2.

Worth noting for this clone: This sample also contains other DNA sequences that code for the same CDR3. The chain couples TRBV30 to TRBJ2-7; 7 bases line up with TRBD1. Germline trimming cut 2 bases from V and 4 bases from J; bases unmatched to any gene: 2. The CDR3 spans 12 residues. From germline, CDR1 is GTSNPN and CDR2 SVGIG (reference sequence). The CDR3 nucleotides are TGTGCCTGGAGTCGACAGGGTTACGAGCAGTACTTC. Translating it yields CAWSRQGYEQYF.